The 5 T cell receptor beta chains given below trace back to one sample, sequenced in a study of T-cell reconstitution after alpha-beta-depleted transplantation in children. TCRbeta library preparation incorporated unique molecular identifiers. TCRdb itself ran the PCR reads through MiXCR, one entry per CDR3 protein. The table has about 580,000 distinct CDR3 sequences, 23% seen once. The material was PBMCs, mostly from graft donor cells, obtained 360 days after TCRalphabeta/CD19-depleted stem cell transplant. The receptors were gathered from a boy in the first two years of life who had a stem cell transplant for acute myeloid leukemia, so the T cells may come from the graft donor.

The chain is built from TRBV7-2 and TRBJ2-7; D possibly corresponds to TRBD1 (6 bases). This CDR3 region has 14 residues. V shed 2 bases and J shed 4 bases, with 12 bases lying between them. CDR1 and CDR2 from the germline V gene are SGHTA and FQGNSA. CDR3 in DNA: TGTGCCAGCAGCTTACTTGACAGGTTATACGAGCAGTACTTC. This translates into CASSLLDRLYEQYF.

Of note for this clonotype: A single base separates this from a much larger clone, so it may be a read error. The CDR3 DNA is TGCAGTGCCCGGGACAGATCCTACGAGCAGTACTTC. Its protein is CSARDRSYEQYF. The chain has TRBV20-1 and TRBJ2-7; 7 bases map to TRBD1. CDR1 and CDR2 from the germline V gene are DFQATT and SNEGSKA (reference sequence). The CDR3 has 12 residues. Germline trimming cut 6 bases from V and 1 base from J; bases unmatched to any gene: 3.

This clonotype was counted ten times or more. The CDR3 loop is CASSLSQGYEQYF. CDR3 sequence (DNA): TGTGCCAGCAGTTTATCCCAGGGTTACGAGCAGTACTTC. This chain joins TRBV12-3 or TRBV12-4 and TRBJ2-7; D is possibly TRBD1 (5 bases). The CDR3 sequence is 13 residues long. V was shortened by 2 bases and J by 4 bases, with 9 bases between the two germline ends.

This clonotype was counted a few times. The CDR3, as DNA: TGCAGTGCTAGATATTCAGGGTTCTATGGCTACACCTTC. Residues: CSARYSGFYGYTF. V and J are TRBV20-1 and TRBJ1-2, with D perhaps matching TRBD1 (5 bases). With 2 bases removed from V and 4 bases from J, the gap between germline ends came to 11 bases. In germline, CDR1 is DFQATT, CDR2 SNEGSKA (reference sequence). The CDR3 covers 13 residues.

This clonotype has only a few counts. This rearrangement joins TRBV6-5 to TRBJ2-6; 7 bases map to TRBD1. The CDR3 has 17 residues. Trimming cost V 0 bases and J 10 bases; bases outside gene matches: 12. CDR1 and CDR2 from the germline V gene are MNHEY and SVGAGI. The CDR3 nucleotides read TGTGCCAGCAGTTACTCGACTCTCCGGACAGGAGCTAACGTCCTGACTTTC. Its translation is CASSYSTLRTGANVLTF.